The clone carrying this T cell receptor (beta chain) has at least ten counts. This sample stems from a study of T cells in Graves' hyperthyroidism and ophthalmopathy. RNA transcripts provided the source from which TCR beta CDR3 regions were amplified. HTBI primers drove first-round RT-PCR of the TCR CDR3. TCRdb reprocessed the multiplex PCR reads via MiXCR and lists one record per CDR3 protein. The table records about 250,000 distinct CDR3 sequences, approximately 21% of them present only once. The sequence was obtained from a man younger than 40 with Graves' ophthalmopathy. The source material was blood.

The CDR3 coding sequence is TGTGCCAGCAGCTTCCAGCGAAACAATGAGCAGTTCTTC. Residues: CASSFQRNNEQFF. This chain uses TRBV7-2 with TRBJ2-1, with D unresolved. Between the trimmed V and J ends, which lost 3 bases and 5 bases, there was a span of 8 bases. There are 13 residues in the CDR3. Looked up from germline, CDR1 is SGHTA and CDR2 is FQGNSA.